Presented here are 14 T cell receptor beta chains from one specimen sequenced in a study of control samples from healthy donors and cancer patients. TCRdb's copy holds only in-frame clones and misses some; the assay was immunoSEQ multiplex PCR. The top ten clones hold 15% to 20% of a sample with about 100,000 clones, around four fifths of them seen once. Sequenced input: blood. Source of these receptors: a man under 40 in good health.

Regarding this clone: A much bigger clone sits one base away, suggesting this may be a read error. The rearrangement links TRBV7-8 to TRBJ1-6, with D maybe TRBD1 (6 bases). This CDR3 is built from 14 residues. V was shortened by 4 bases and J by 8 bases, with 12 bases between the two germline ends. CDR1 is SGHVS, CDR2 FQNEAQ, per germline. CDR3 DNA sequence: TGTGCCAGCAGCTCCAGGGGAAGAGATTCACCCCTCCACTTT. Encoded protein: CASSSRGRDSPLHF.

V usage is TRBV5-4 and J usage is TRBJ1-1; D might be TRBD1 (6 bases). The germline CDR1 and CDR2 sequences are SGHNT and YYREEE (reference sequence). The CDR3 is made up of 14 amino acids. The V end was cut by 0 bases, the J end by 4 bases, with 10 bases between. CDR3 residues: CASSLAGVGTEAFF. The CDR3 nucleotides read TGTGCCAGCAGCTTGGCAGGGGTTGGCACTGAAGCTTTCTTT.

This clone was seen a single time. The V and J genes are TRBV9 and TRBJ2-1; maybe TRBD1 (6 bases). The V gene's germline CDR1 is SGDLS and CDR2 YYNGEE. The CDR3 loop spans 15 amino acids. Trimming took off 3 bases at V and 8 bases at J, with 18 bases between the two ends. CDR3 protein: CASSATGKIFDEQFF. The CDR3 nucleotides read TGTGCCAGCAGCGCCACAGGGAAAATTTTCGATGAGCAGTTCTTC.

This chain connects TRBV15 to TRBJ1-3; 7 nucleotides align to TRBD1. CDR1 LNHNV and CDR2 YYDKDF come from the germline V gene (reference sequence). The CDR3 sequence is 13 residues long. V lost 1 base and J lost 7; bases outside the gene matches: 1. The CDR3 DNA is TGTGCCACCAGCAGAGCACAGGGGAACACCATATATTTT. This sequence encodes CATSRAQGNTIYF.

This clone has just one count. The chain is built from TRBV9 and TRBJ1-2; maybe TRBD1 (5 bases). Germline CDR1 and CDR2: SGDLS and YYNGEE. Trimming took off 4 bases at V and 0 bases at J, with 16 bases between the two ends. This CDR3 is built from 16 residues. The CDR3 coding sequence is TGTGCCAGCAGCCCTCCCGGACACGAGACTAACTATGGCTACACCTTC. Residues: CASSPPGHETNYGYTF.

The genes are TRBV3-1 (or the pseudogene TRBV3-2) and TRBJ1-2; D is ambiguous. CDR1 and CDR2 (germline): LGHDT, YNNKEL (reference sequence). This CDR3 comprises 14 residues. V lost 5 bases to trimming and J lost 3 bases, with 13 bases between them. The DNA for the CDR3 is TGTGCCAGCAGCAGGTCGCTCGCTCACTATGGCTACACCTTC. Its translation is CASSRSLAHYGYTF.

The CDR3 region is CAATGGDNEQFF. The DNA for the CDR3 is TGTGCCGCTACAGGAGGGGACAATGAGCAGTTCTTC. The chain carries TRBV12-3 or TRBV12-4 and TRBJ2-1; possible D gene TRBD2, 6 bases. V gave up 11 bases and J gave up 5 bases, with 13 bases separating them. CDR3 length: 12 residues.

This clone was observed a few times. The chain links TRBV11-2 to TRBJ2-5; TRBD1 matches at 8 bases. Looked up from germline, CDR1 is SGHAT and CDR2 is FQNNGV. With V trimmed by 8 bases and J by 1 base, 6 bases remained unmatched. The CDR3 has 14 amino acids. The CDR3, as DNA: TGTGCCAGCCGCCGGACAGGGATCCAAGAGACCCAGTACTTC. Amino acid sequence: CASRRTGIQETQYF.

This chain uses TRBV18 with TRBJ2-2, with 7 positions matching TRBD1. The V gene's germline CDR1 is KGHSH and CDR2 LQKENI. This CDR3 has 15 amino acids. V was clipped by 5 bases and J by 0 bases; unmatched bases: 3. CDR3 nucleotides: TGTGCCAGCTCATTTGACAGGGCGAACACCGGGGAGCTGTTTTTT. It yields the protein CASSFDRANTGELFF.

The chain combines TRBV5-6 with TRBJ1-6; the match to TRBD1 covers 8 bases. Unmatched junction bases numbered 16, after V lost 4 bases and J lost 10 bases. Germline CDR1 and CDR2: SGHDT and YYEEEE. The CDR3 has 17 residues. For the CDR3, the DNA is TGTGCCAGCAGCGCATCGCTTAGGACAGGGCTGGAATCACCCCTCCACTTT. Translation gives CASSASLRTGLESPLHF.

This clone was counted a single time. The J gene is TRBJ1-5, the V gene TRBV2, with D possibly being TRBD1 (6 bases). Between the trimmed V and J ends, which lost 8 bases and 7 bases, there was a span of 15 bases. Per germline, CDR1 SNHLY and CDR2 FYNNEI. This CDR3 has 13 amino acids. CDR3 residues: CASEQGSGQPQHF. The CDR3 region has the DNA TGTGCCAGCGAGCAGGGGTCAGGACAGCCCCAGCATTTT.

CDR3 sequence: CASSNRDRDTEAFF. The CDR3 region has the DNA TGTGCCAGCAGCAACCGGGACAGGGACACTGAAGCTTTCTTT. The chain joins TRBV9 to TRBJ1-1; TRBD1 matches at 9 bases. Trimming removed 4 bases from V and 3 bases from J; junction bases left unmatched: 4. Germline V CDR1 and CDR2: SGDLS, YYNGEE. The CDR3 is 14 residues long.

Turning to this clone: Other nucleotide sequences from this sample produce the same CDR3. The rearrangement uses TRBV18 and TRBJ2-5, with 9 bases aligning to TRBD2. V shed 3 bases, J shed 5 bases, and the junction held 7 bases outside the gene matches. Germline V gives CDR1 KGHSH, CDR2 LQKENI. The CDR3 runs to 15 residues. DNA for the CDR3: TGTGCCAGCTCACCGAAAGCGGGGGGCTTCGAGACCCAGTACTTC. It encodes CASSPKAGGFETQYF. Looking up the rest from reference TRBV18 and TRBJ2-5 gives the full variable domain: NAGVMQNPRHLVRRRGQEARLRCSPMKGHSHVYWYRQLPEEGLKFMVYLQKENIIDESGMPKERFSAEFPKEGPSILRIQQVVRGDSAAYFCASSPKAGGFETQYFGPGTRLLVL.

The chain uses TRBV4-2 and TRBJ2-7; no firm D call. The V end lost 3 bases, the J end lost 4 bases, and 10 bases lay between the germline ends. Germline lookup yields CDR1 LGHNA and CDR2 YNFKEQ. The CDR3 runs 13 residues. The chain's CDR3 is CASSHRRYYEQYF. Here the CDR3 DNA reads TGTGCCAGCAGCCACCGGAGATATTACGAGCAGTACTTC.